This T cell receptor (beta chain) originates from a study of quantifying T cell responses using KT2 cells. The overall study: TCR alpha and beta constant-region primers primed reverse transcription of RNA.

Unfractionated PBMC were spiked with known numbers of KT2 clone cells. Each cDNA got a UMI-containing oligo ligated at its 3' end. The first PCR ran around 4 cycles with an equimolar RC1.1 and RC1.2 beta primer mix. TCR alpha and beta chains were handled separately starting at the second PCR. Using its own MiXCR run on the UMI-ligation and nested PCR reads, TCRdb lists one record per CDR3 protein. The data hold approximately 60,000 distinct CDR3 sequences, with 9% to 15% observed a single time. The V segment lost 0 bases and the J segment 4 bases; nucleotides outside the gene matches: 6. The germline V gene encodes CDR1 ENHRY and CDR2 SYGVKD. This CDR3 contains 15 residues.

Sequencing input: PBMCs spiked with cells of the T cell clone KT2. The chain has TRBV10-3 and TRBJ2-7; 7 bases fit TRBD2. The TCR was taken from a human donor. The CDR3 region has the DNA TGTGCCATCAGTGAGTCAGCGGGGTTTGGTTACGAGCAGTACTTC. This translates into CAISESAGFGYEQYF.